These 10 T cell receptor beta chains were sequenced from one sample in a study of T cell repertoires in cytomegalovirus infection. TCRdb reprocessed the reads with MiXCR, giving one entry per CDR3 protein. Of over 250,000 distinct CDR3 sequences listed, 20% to 25% are singletons. These receptors are not linked to any known antigen. The sequencing here drew on cultured PBMCs, taken from culture after CMV antigen stimulation. These receptors were collected from a human donor in good health (CMV status not recorded). Some clones in this sample may be carry-over from other donors' samples.

The J gene is TRBJ1-1, the V gene TRBV12-3 or TRBV12-4; no reliable D call. The ends were cut back, 5 bases at V and 8 bases at J, with 15 bases in the middle. The CDR3 is made up of 13 amino acids. The CDR3 nucleotides read TGTGCCAGCAGTGCCCGTAGGAAAGACGAAGCTTTCTTT. Translation gives CASSARRKDEAFF.

The rearrangement uses TRBV19 and TRBJ1-5; D is perhaps TRBD1 (5 bases). Trimming cost V 4 bases and J 4 bases, with 17 bases left between them. This CDR3 has 16 residues. Per the germline V gene, CDR1 is LNHDA and CDR2 is SQIVND (reference sequence). This CDR3 reads CASSRGSDPSNQPQHF. In DNA, the CDR3 is TGTGCCAGTAGTAGGGGCTCGGACCCCTCAAATCAGCCCCAGCATTTT.

This clonotype was observed a handful of times. The rearrangement joins TRBV12-3 or TRBV12-4 to TRBJ1-6; 8 nucleotides match TRBD1. This CDR3 is built from 15 residues. Losses at the gene ends were 5 bases for V and 7 bases for J; bases not matched to a gene: 7. In DNA form, the CDR3 reads TGTGCCAGCAGTCCCAGGGGGCGAGAAAATTCACCCCTCCACTTT. This sequence encodes CASSPRGRENSPLHF.

The CDR3 coding sequence is TGCAGCGTTGCGGACCACGGTCGGCAGCCCCAGCATTTT. Translation gives CSVADHGRQPQHF. The V gene is TRBV29-1, the J gene TRBJ1-5; D gene ambiguous. Germline-derived CDR1 and CDR2 are SQVTM and ANQGSEA. The V end lost 4 bases, the J end lost 7 bases, and 14 bases lay between the germline ends. This CDR3 comprises 13 residues. The whole variable domain, filled in from reference TRBV29-1 and TRBJ1-5, reads SAVISQKPSRDICQRGTSLTIQCQVDSQVTMMFWYRQQPGQSLTLIATANQGSEATYESGFVIDKFPISRPNLTFSTLTVSNMSPEDSSIYLCSVADHGRQPQHFGDGTRLSIL.

This clonotype came up many times. The chain uses TRBV6-1 and TRBJ1-2; no reliable D call. Germline loops: CDR1 MNHNS, CDR2 SASEGT. The CDR3 sequence is 13 residues long. V was shortened by 2 bases and J by 7 bases, with 11 bases between the two germline ends. CDR3 sequence (DNA): TGTGCCAGCAGTGAACGGTGGGAGAGTGGCTACACCTTC. This translates into CASSERWESGYTF.

This clonotype was found many times. The chain recombines TRBV7-2 with TRBJ2-5; D perhaps matches TRBD2 (6 bases). From germline, CDR1 is SGHTA and CDR2 FQGNSA. There are 14 residues in the CDR3. Trimming removed 3 bases at V and 3 bases at J, with 11 bases between. The CDR3 bases are TGTGCCAGCAGCTTTATGGGCGGGGAAGAGACCCAGTACTTC. It encodes CASSFMGGEETQYF.

The gene calls are TRBV13 and TRBJ1-5; TRBD1 might be the D (6 bases). The CDR3 runs to 16 residues. Trimming pared 2 bases from V and 2 bases from J, leaving 13 bases between. Germline CDR1 and CDR2: PRHDT and FYEKMQ (reference sequence). CDR3 residues: CASSLTGRDGNQPQHF. DNA of the CDR3: TGTGCCAGCAGCTTAACAGGGAGGGACGGCAATCAGCCCCAGCATTTT.

This clonotype was recorded only once. This is likely a read error, given that the CDR3 carries no conserved phenylalanine or tryptophan at its end. J is TRBJ1-5 and V is TRBV7-2, with 7 bases fitting TRBD1. This CDR3 is 15 amino acids long. The V segment lost 0 bases and the J segment 5 bases; nucleotides outside the gene matches: 4. Germline loops: CDR1 SGHTA, CDR2 FQGNSA. Here the CDR3 DNA reads TGTGCCAGCAGCTTAGCGGGACAGAGGCATCAGCCCCAGCATCTT. Translating gives CASSLAGQRHQPQHL.

At least ten counts were recorded for this clonotype. V and J are TRBV7-2 and TRBJ1-4; 7 bases line up with TRBD1. Germline V lookup: CDR1 SGHTA, CDR2 FQGNSA. With V trimmed by 6 bases and J by 7 bases, 11 bases remained unmatched. This CDR3 region has 15 residues. The CDR3 reads CASSDRQGGVEKLFF. The CDR3 coding sequence is TGTGCCAGCAGTGACCGACAGGGCGGAGTTGAAAAACTGTTTTTT.

The chain joins TRBV12-3 or TRBV12-4 to TRBJ2-5; D uncertain. The CDR3 runs 11 residues. The V and J ends lost 6 bases and 8 bases respectively, with 10 bases between them. Written as DNA, the CDR3 is TGTGCCAGCAGCCCGGGTGGCACCCAGTACTTC. The encoded protein is CASSPGGTQYF.